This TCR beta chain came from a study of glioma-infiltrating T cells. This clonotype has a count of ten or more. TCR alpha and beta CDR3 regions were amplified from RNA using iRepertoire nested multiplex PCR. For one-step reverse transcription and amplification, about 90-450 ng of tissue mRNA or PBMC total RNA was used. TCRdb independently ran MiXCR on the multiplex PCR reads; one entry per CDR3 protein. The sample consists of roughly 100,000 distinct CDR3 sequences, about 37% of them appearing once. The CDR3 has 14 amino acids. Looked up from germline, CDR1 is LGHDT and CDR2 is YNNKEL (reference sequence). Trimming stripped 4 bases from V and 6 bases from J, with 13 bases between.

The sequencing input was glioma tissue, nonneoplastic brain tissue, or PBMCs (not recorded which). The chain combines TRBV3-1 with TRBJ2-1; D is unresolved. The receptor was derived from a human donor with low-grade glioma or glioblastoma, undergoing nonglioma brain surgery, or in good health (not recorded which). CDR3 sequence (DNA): TGTGCCAGCAGCCTGGCGAGACACAGCAATGAGCAGTTCTTC. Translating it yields CASSLARHSNEQFF.